The 32 T cell receptor beta chains below all came from one sample that was sequenced in a study of blood T cell repertoires in COVID-19. The assay was immunoSEQ multiplex PCR, and TCRdb's table has in-frame clones only and misses some. Of fewer than 200,000 clones listed, roughly 85% were seen once; the top ten hold 26%. The sequenced sample was peripheral blood. These receptor sequences come from an older woman with acute or convalescent COVID-19.

V usage is TRBV7-3 and J usage is TRBJ2-6, with a weak D call TRBD1 (5 bases). The CDR3 totals 14 residues. Trimming cost V 8 bases and J 0 bases, with 8 bases left between them. CDR1 and CDR2 (germline): SGHTA, FQGTGA. As DNA, the CDR3 is TGTGCCAGCGGCGACAGCTCTGGGGCCAACGTCCTGACTTTC. It specifies CASGDSSGANVLTF.

The chain carries TRBV19 and TRBJ1-3; TRBD1 might be the D (5 bases). The V and J ends lost 3 bases and 6 bases respectively, with 12 bases between them. The CDR3 totals 14 residues. CDR1 and CDR2 (germline): LNHDA, SQIVND (reference sequence). The CDR3 spells CASSMGREENTIYF. Written as DNA, the CDR3 is TGTGCCAGTAGTATGGGCAGGGAGGAAAACACCATATATTTT.

As for this clone: Other DNA sequences in this sample translate to the same CDR3. The V and J genes are TRBV9 and TRBJ2-1; D is uncertain. V was shortened by 0 bases and J by 0 bases, with 7 bases between the two germline ends. There are 15 residues in the CDR3. CDR1 SGDLS and CDR2 YYNGEE come from the germline V gene. The CDR3 region is CASSVGPSSYNEQFF. The DNA of the CDR3 is TGTGCCAGCAGCGTAGGACCTAGCTCCTACAATGAGCAGTTCTTC.

This sequence joins TRBV7-2 and TRBJ2-3; D is perhaps TRBD2 (5 bases). The germline V gene has CDR1 SGHTA and CDR2 FQGNSA. Trimming took 5 bases from V and 9 from J, leaving 12 bases between them. The CDR3 length is 12 residues. The CDR3, as DNA: TGTGCCAGCAGCCTCCTCGCGGGCACGCAGTATTTT. Protein: CASSLLAGTQYF.

Only one count was recorded for this clone. The rearrangement uses TRBV29-1 and TRBJ2-5, with D hard to call. The V gene lost 4 bases and the J gene lost 4 bases, with 16 bases spanning the gap. CDR1 and CDR2 from the germline V gene are SQVTM and ANQGSEA. The CDR3 has 14 amino acids. Here the CDR3 reads CSVGLSQRRETQYF. Here the CDR3 DNA reads TGCAGCGTTGGACTCTCTCAGCGACGAGAGACCCAGTACTTC.

This clone showed up just a few times. The chain is built from TRBV5-6 and TRBJ2-1; TRBD1 is a possible D gene (5 bases). Germline V gene lookup returns CDR1 SGHDT and CDR2 YYEEEE. The CDR3 runs 17 residues. V lost 3 bases and J 3 bases, leaving 19 bases between the germline ends. The chain's CDR3 is CASSYKPGKKGYNEQFF. In DNA, the CDR3 is TGTGCCAGCAGCTATAAACCAGGGAAGAAGGGCTACAATGAGCAGTTCTTC.

The V call is TRBV7-7, the J call TRBJ2-2; 9 bases are a match to TRBD1. The length of the CDR3 is 15 residues. Per germline, CDR1 SSHAT and CDR2 FNYEAQ (reference sequence). V trimming: 5 bases; J trimming: 3 bases; junction bases outside the gene matches: 4. DNA for the CDR3: TGTGCCAGCAGCCCTACAGGGGGCGACACCGGGGAGCTGTTTTTT. Protein sequence: CASSPTGGDTGELFF.

The chain has TRBV18 and TRBJ2-3; 8 nucleotides agree with TRBD2. The CDR3 consists of 16 residues. CDR1 and CDR2 from the germline V gene are KGHSH and LQKENI. The ends lost 6 bases at V and 1 base at J; junction bases unmatched: 9. The CDR3 loop reads CASSRDPGGRTDTQYF. The DNA of the CDR3 is TGTGCCAGCTCCCGGGATCCGGGAGGGCGCACAGATACGCAGTATTTT.

This chain links TRBV7-3 with TRBJ2-2; TRBD2 matches 10 bases. The V gene end was trimmed by 7 bases and the J gene end by 2 bases; junction bases not matched to a gene: 7. CDR1 and CDR2 from the germline V gene are SGHTA and FQGTGA. This CDR3 is 16 amino acids long. This CDR3 is CASTSLAGVNTGELFF. CDR3 in DNA: TGTGCCAGCACTTCTCTAGCGGGAGTAAACACCGGGGAGCTGTTTTTT.

This chain connects TRBV6-1 to TRBJ2-5, with TRBD2 matching over 7 bases. In germline, CDR1 is MNHNS, CDR2 SASEGT. V gave up 0 bases and J gave up 5 bases; unmatched junction bases: 6. CDR3 length equals 15 residues. CDR3 protein: CASSEAQGGWETQYF. The DNA for the CDR3 is TGTGCCAGCAGTGAAGCCCAGGGAGGGTGGGAGACCCAGTACTTC.

This rearrangement joins TRBV10-3 to TRBJ2-3, with 15 bases that match TRBD2. Trimming at V came to 4 bases and at J to 0 bases, leaving 8 bases not matched to a gene. The length of the CDR3 is 19 residues. Germline-derived CDR1 and CDR2 are ENHRY and SYGVKD. The CDR3 region is CAISAGLAGGPTSTDTQYF. CDR3 bases: TGTGCCATCAGTGCGGGACTAGCGGGAGGACCGACTAGCACAGATACGCAGTATTTT.

The chain carries TRBV7-2 and TRBJ2-7; no reliable D call. CDR1 is SGHTA and CDR2 is FQGNSA in the germline V gene. This CDR3 comprises 15 residues. Trimming took 0 bases from V and 0 from J, leaving 9 bases between them. Here the CDR3 DNA reads TGTGCCAGCAGCTTAGCCTACAGCACCTCCTACGAGCAGTACTTC. It yields the protein CASSLAYSTSYEQYF.

This clone showed up just once. This chain uses TRBV11-2 with TRBJ1-2, with D possibly TRBD1 on 6 matching bases. In germline, CDR1 is SGHAT, CDR2 FQNNGV. The V end was cut by 10 bases, the J end by 0 bases, with 18 bases between. This CDR3 comprises 15 residues. The chain's CDR3 is CATRGAREANYGYTF. The CDR3 DNA sequence: TGTGCCACCCGGGGGGCGCGGGAAGCTAACTATGGCTACACCTTC.

The J gene is TRBJ1-4, the V gene TRBV7-8; weak D call: TRBD1 (6 bases). Trimming took off 1 base at V and 3 bases at J, with 6 bases between the two ends. The CDR3 sequence is 14 residues long. The germline V gene encodes CDR1 SGHVS and CDR2 FQNEAQ. The CDR3 nucleotides are TGTGCCAGCAGCTTAGACAGGGCTAATGAAAAACTGTTTTTT. Amino acids: CASSLDRANEKLFF.

DNA for the CDR3: TGTGCCACCAGCAGCTTCATACAGGGGATCAATCAGCCCCAGCATTTT. Amino acid sequence: CATSSFIQGINQPQHF. V usage is TRBV15 and J usage is TRBJ1-5, with 7 bases identical to TRBD1. The CDR3 is 16 residues long. The ends lost 3 bases at V and 3 bases at J; junction bases unmatched: 8. The V gene's germline CDR1 is LNHNV and CDR2 YYDKDF (reference sequence).

The CDR3 is CASSPGQEEFF. CDR3 DNA sequence: TGTGCCAGCAGTCCAGGACAGGAGGAGTTCTTC. This sequence joins TRBV2 and TRBJ2-1; 7 positions agree with TRBD1. CDR3 length equals 11 residues. Germline CDR1 SNHLY, CDR2 FYNNEI. Germline trimming cut 5 bases from V and 14 bases from J; bases unmatched to any gene: 6. Full variable domain (missing parts from reference TRBV2 and TRBJ2-1): EPEVTQTPSHQVTQMGQEVILRCVPISNHLYFYWYRQILGQKVEFLVSFYNNEISEKSEIFDDQFSVERPDGSNFTLKIRSTKLEDSAMYFCASSPGQEEFFGPGTRLTVL.

The V and J genes are TRBV3-1 (or the pseudogene TRBV3-2) and TRBJ2-7; the match to TRBD2 covers 12 bases. The CDR3 totals 15 residues. J was trimmed by 4 bases and V by 2 bases; bases with no gene match: 3. Germline V gene sequence: CDR1 LGHDT, CDR2 YNNKEL (reference sequence). The CDR3 region is CASSQFLAGGYEQYF. The CDR3 nucleotides read TGTGCCAGCAGCCAATTCCTAGCGGGAGGGTACGAGCAGTACTTC.

The sample holds one count of this clone. A much larger clone sits a single nucleotide away, making a read error possible. At the DNA level, this CDR3 is encoded by other sequences in the same sample as well. The V call is TRBV4-2, the J call TRBJ2-2; D possibly corresponds to TRBD2 (7 bases). Trimming left V 1 base short and J 5 bases short, with 17 bases between. CDR1 and CDR2 (germline): LGHNA, YNFKEQ. The CDR3 is 17 amino acids. The CDR3 region has the DNA TGTGCCAGCAGCCAAGTGGGGGGGCTAGTGCGGACCGGGGAGCTGTTTTTT. As protein: CASSQVGGLVRTGELFF.

This clone was seen more than once but under ten times. Relative to the germline gene, one junction end is altered; a read error may explain this. The chain carries TRBV2 and TRBJ2-5, with D perhaps TRBD1 (6 bases). The CDR3 sequence is 14 residues long. The germline gives CDR1 SNHLY, CDR2 FYNNEI. Here the CDR3 reads CASSEDRPQETQYF. CDR3 nucleotide sequence: TGTGCCAGCAGCGAAGACAGGCCCCAAGAGACCCAGTACTTC.

The chain is built from TRBV5-1 and TRBJ2-7; D may be TRBD2 (6 bases). Trimming took off 4 bases at V and 4 bases at J, with 12 bases between the two ends. The CDR3 has 13 amino acids. Germline V gene lookup returns CDR1 SGHRS and CDR2 YFSETQ. CDR3 bases: TGCGCCAGCAGCGCGGGACCCCCATACGAGCAGTACTTC. Translating gives CASSAGPPYEQYF.

The CDR3 protein is CASSSTGMDTEAFF. In nucleotides, the CDR3 is TGTGCCAGCAGCTCGACAGGGATGGACACTGAAGCTTTCTTT. The chain is built from TRBV7-3 and TRBJ1-1; 7 bases map to TRBD1. Trimming cost V 4 bases and J 3 bases; bases outside gene matches: 5. Looked up from germline, CDR1 is SGHTA and CDR2 is FQGTGA. The CDR3 contains 14 residues.

The chain has TRBV6-5 and TRBJ1-6, with D unresolved. This CDR3 has 16 residues. CDR1 MNHEY and CDR2 SVGAGI come from the germline V gene. Trimming left V 1 base short and J 0 bases short, with 7 bases between. The DNA for the CDR3 is TGTGCCAGCAGTTACTACCGGAGCTCCTATAATTCACCCCTCCACTTT. This codes for CASSYYRSSYNSPLHF.

The chain combines TRBV7-3 with TRBJ2-7; 8 nucleotides agree with TRBD1. Trimming took 1 base from V and 4 from J; bases not matched to a gene: 6. Germline V CDR1 and CDR2: SGHTA, FQGTGA. The CDR3 has 15 residues. Here the CDR3 DNA reads TGTGCCAGCAGCTTAAATTCCGGGACAGGATACGAGCAGTACTTC. Protein: CASSLNSGTGYEQYF.

CDR3 sequence: CASSVASGAGELFF. CDR3 coding DNA: TGTGCCAGCAGCGTAGCTAGCGGAGCCGGGGAGCTGTTTTTT. The rearrangement joins TRBV9 to TRBJ2-2; 7 bases agree with TRBD2. V lost 0 bases to trimming and J lost 6 bases; unmatched junction nucleotides: 2. The length of the CDR3 is 14 residues. Germline CDR1 SGDLS, CDR2 YYNGEE.

The chain is built from TRBV19 and TRBJ1-6; 7 bases fit TRBD1. Trimming removed 6 bases from V and 7 bases from J; junction bases left unmatched: 6. The CDR3 consists of 14 residues. Germline loops: CDR1 LNHDA, CDR2 SQIVND (reference sequence). The CDR3 nucleotides are TGTGCCAGTAGCCGTACAGGGGACAATTCACCCCTCCACTTT. It encodes CASSRTGDNSPLHF.

The V gene is TRBV4-1, the J gene TRBJ1-4, with TRBD1 matching 7 bases. There are 15 residues in the CDR3. The V segment lost 0 bases and the J segment 5 bases; nucleotides outside the gene matches: 3. Germline V gene data show CDR1 as MGHRA and CDR2 as YSYEKL. This CDR3 reads CASSQETGSNEKLFF. The CDR3 coding sequence is TGCGCCAGCAGCCAAGAGACAGGGTCCAATGAAAAACTGTTTTTT.

V gene TRBV12-3 or TRBV12-4 combines with J gene TRBJ1-5, with D hard to call. This CDR3 region has 13 residues. With 6 bases removed from V and 7 bases from J, the gap between germline ends came to 13 bases. The CDR3 sequence: CASSGLREQPQHF. The CDR3 DNA reads TGTGCCAGCAGCGGACTCCGGGAACAGCCCCAGCATTTT.

The sample holds one count of this clone. The V and J genes are TRBV5-1 and TRBJ2-3; D not resolved. Per germline, CDR1 SGHRS and CDR2 YFSETQ. The CDR3 is made up of 14 amino acids. V was clipped by 0 bases and J by 1 base, with 6 bases between them. CDR3: CASSLDSGTDTQYF. As DNA, the CDR3 is TGCGCCAGCAGCTTGGACAGTGGCACAGATACGCAGTATTTT.

The rearrangement links TRBV5-1 to TRBJ2-2; no clear D gene. V lost 4 bases and J 0 bases, leaving 7 bases between the germline ends. This CDR3 comprises 14 residues. Germline CDR1 SGHRS, CDR2 YFSETQ. CDR3 sequence (DNA): TGCGCCAGCAGCCAAACAGCGAACACCGGGGAGCTGTTTTTT. As protein: CASSQTANTGELFF.

The gene calls are TRBV10-3 and TRBJ2-4; 8 bases map to TRBD2. The CDR3 runs 16 residues. With 3 bases clipped from V and 3 bases from J, the junction kept 7 bases outside the gene matches. Germline CDR1 ENHRY, CDR2 SYGVKD. CDR3 sequence reads: CAISDPGGNGKNIQYF. CDR3 nucleotides: TGTGCCATCAGTGATCCGGGGGGGAACGGCAAAAACATTCAGTACTTC.

The chain has TRBV11-2 and TRBJ2-1; TRBD2 matches 13 bases. There are 16 residues in the CDR3. Trimming cost V 10 bases and J 2 bases; bases outside gene matches: 8. The germline V gene has CDR1 SGHAT and CDR2 FQNNGV. CDR3 region: CATGGLAGKTYNEQFF. The CDR3 DNA reads as TGTGCCACCGGGGGACTAGCGGGGAAGACCTACAATGAGCAGTTCTTC.

This chain uses TRBV5-6 with TRBJ2-3; perhaps TRBD2 as D (6 bases). V lost 2 bases to trimming and J lost 2 bases, with 12 bases between them. Germline-derived CDR1 and CDR2 are SGHDT and YYEEEE. This CDR3 spans 15 amino acids. In DNA, the CDR3 is TGTGCCAGCAGCTTCCCGGGACTGCCCACAGATACGCAGTATTTT. This codes for CASSFPGLPTDTQYF.